Presented here are 26 T cell receptor beta chains from one specimen sequenced in a study of T cell responses to AZD1222 COVID-19 vaccine. TCRdb's table, derived via immunoSEQ multiplex PCR, lists solely in-frame clones and lacks some. Of roughly 58,000 clones in the sample, approximately 85% were seen once. The starting material was peripheral blood, obtained on day 0 of MenACWY control vaccination. Receptors originate from an adult in good health.

This chain joins TRBV13 and TRBJ2-7; D perhaps matches TRBD2 (7 bases). The CDR3 runs to 19 residues. Germline loops: CDR1 PRHDT, CDR2 FYEKMQ (reference sequence). V lost 6 bases, J lost 1 base, and 28 bases lay in between. CDR3 sequence reads: CASRADRLGTNRGSYEQYF. CDR3 nucleotide sequence: TGTGCCAGCAGGGCCGACAGGTTGGGGACTAATCGGGGGTCCTACGAGCAGTACTTC.

The table lists this clone with a few counts. This chain joins TRBV18 and TRBJ2-1; weak D call: TRBD2 (6 bases). CDR1 is KGHSH and CDR2 is LQKENI in the germline V gene. The CDR3 contains 15 residues. Trimming took off 0 bases at V and 3 bases at J, with 9 bases between the two ends. CDR3 nucleotide sequence: TGTGCCAGCTCACCACCCGGCGGGAACTACAATGAGCAGTTCTTC. Its protein is CASSPPGGNYNEQFF.

The rearrangement joins TRBV6-2 or TRBV6-3 to TRBJ2-7; D gene ambiguous. The CDR3 is 14 residues long. CDR1 is MNHEY, CDR2 SVGEGT, per germline. V was trimmed by 4 bases and J by 6 bases, leaving 16 bases between them. As DNA, the CDR3 is TGTGCCAGCAGTTCGCGGACCCTCCCAGCCGAGCAGTACTTC. Translated, it gives CASSSRTLPAEQYF.

V is TRBV29-1 and J is TRBJ1-3, with D perhaps matching TRBD1 (6 bases). The length of the CDR3 is 13 residues. Between the trimmed V and J ends, which lost 6 bases and 1 base, there was a span of 10 bases. Germline assignment: CDR1 SQVTM and CDR2 ANQGSEA. Written as DNA, the CDR3 is TGCAGCGTCGCAGGGGAATCTGGAAACACCATATATTTT. Translated, it gives CSVAGESGNTIYF.

The chain uses TRBV6-5 and TRBJ2-7; 7 bases line up with TRBD1. J was trimmed by 0 bases and V by 6 bases; bases with no gene match: 8. Germline V gene lookup returns CDR1 MNHEY and CDR2 SVGAGI. CDR3 size: 15 residues. DNA for the CDR3: TGTGCCAGCAGCGATCCCGGGACAGTCTCCTACGAGCAGTACTTC. As protein: CASSDPGTVSYEQYF.

The chain has TRBV30 and TRBJ2-3; D gene uncertain. Trimming took 0 bases from V and 5 from J, leaving 3 bases between them. Germline CDR1 GTSNPN, CDR2 SVGIG (reference sequence). The CDR3 covers 11 residues. In DNA, the CDR3 is TGTGCCTGGAGTGTGCTAGATACGCAGTATTTT. Amino acids: CAWSVLDTQYF.

The chain joins TRBV10-3 to TRBJ1-5; 10 nucleotides match TRBD1. Germline CDR1 is ENHRY and CDR2 is SYGVKD. The CDR3 runs 13 residues. The V segment lost 10 bases and the J segment 2 bases; nucleotides outside the gene matches: 2. The DNA for the CDR3 is TGTGCCAGCGGGACAGGGGGCAATCAGCCCCAGCATTTT. As protein: CASGTGGNQPQHF.

This clone was counted between two and nine times. This chain joins TRBV20-1 and TRBJ2-7; 9 bases map to TRBD2. The CDR3 length is 14 residues. Germline V gene sequence: CDR1 DFQATT, CDR2 SNEGSKA (reference sequence). After removal of 3 bases from V and 3 bases from J, the junction contained 6 bases not matched to a gene. CDR3 DNA: TGCAGTGCTAGTAGGTCTAGCGGGAACTACGAGCAGTACTTC. It encodes CSASRSSGNYEQYF.

There are a few counts of this clone. A junction end diverges from the germline sequence, so it may reflect a read error. The chain employs TRBV25-1 and TRBJ2-7; 7 nucleotides match TRBD1. CDR1 MGHDK and CDR2 SYGVNS come from the germline V gene. The CDR3 sequence is 12 residues long. This chain's CDR3 is CASSMPGQLTIF. The CDR3 DNA reads as TGTGCCAGCAGTATGCCGGGACAGCTCACTATCTTC.

V usage is TRBV7-9 and J usage is TRBJ2-1; D possibly corresponds to TRBD2 (5 bases). Germline CDR1 reads SEHNR; CDR2 reads FQNEAQ (reference sequence). The ends were cut back, 6 bases at V and 5 bases at J, with 14 bases in the middle. This CDR3 is built from 14 residues. CDR3 loop: CASSRRTFNNEQFF. For the CDR3, the DNA is TGTGCCAGCAGTCGACGGACTTTTAACAATGAGCAGTTCTTC.

The genes are TRBV7-9 and TRBJ2-5; D gene uncertain. Per germline, CDR1 SEHNR and CDR2 FQNEAQ (reference sequence). Trimming cost V 2 bases and J 4 bases, with 8 bases left between them. CDR3 size: 13 residues. The CDR3 DNA is TGTGCCAGCAGCTTAAGCAGTGGAGAGACCCAGTACTTC. Its translation is CASSLSSGETQYF.

Turning to this clone: The identical CDR3 is also encoded by other nucleotide sequences in the sample. The chain couples TRBV7-8 to TRBJ2-7; D unclear. V was shortened by 4 bases and J by 2 bases, with 3 bases between the two germline ends. CDR3 size: 11 residues. Germline-derived CDR1 and CDR2 are SGHVS and FQNEAQ. The DNA of the CDR3 is TGTGCCAGCAGCTCTCCCTACGAGCAGTACTTC. Encoded protein: CASSSPYEQYF.

The chain carries TRBV7-9 and TRBJ1-5; D is unresolved. Germline V CDR1 and CDR2: SEHNR, FQNEAQ (reference sequence). The ends were cut back, 1 base at V and 4 bases at J, with 8 bases in the middle. This CDR3 is built from 14 residues. This chain's CDR3 is CASSLEGRNQPQHF. The CDR3 DNA sequence: TGTGCCAGCAGCTTAGAAGGCAGAAATCAGCCCCAGCATTTT.

This rearrangement joins TRBV6-5 to TRBJ2-7, with TRBD2 identical over 8 bases. CDR3 size: 13 residues. The germline V gene encodes CDR1 MNHEY and CDR2 SVGAGI. V lost 6 bases, J lost 4 bases, and 5 bases stayed unmatched. CDR3 in amino acids: CASRLAEAYEQYF. As DNA, the CDR3 is TGTGCCAGCAGACTAGCGGAAGCTTACGAGCAGTACTTC.

V and J are TRBV28 and TRBJ1-4, with 9 bases aligning to TRBD1. This CDR3 has 13 amino acids. Germline CDR1 and CDR2: MDHEN and SYDVKM. The J segment lost 11 bases and the V segment lost 5 bases, leaving 6 bases of the junction unmatched. The CDR3 DNA sequence: TGTGCCAGCAGTCAACCGACAGGGGGTAAACTGTTTTTT. Its protein product is CASSQPTGGKLFF.

This rearrangement joins TRBV18 to TRBJ1-4; 7 positions agree with TRBD1. The germline gives CDR1 KGHSH, CDR2 LQKENI. Germline trimming cut 0 bases from V and 8 bases from J; bases unmatched to any gene: 3. The CDR3 loop spans 14 amino acids. CDR3 nucleotide sequence: TGTGCCAGCTCACCACCCCAGGGGGTAGAAAAACTGTTTTTT. It specifies CASSPPQGVEKLFF. Full variable domain (remainder filled in from reference TRBV18 and TRBJ1-4): NAGVMQNPRHLVRRRGQEARLRCSPMKGHSHVYWYRQLPEEGLKFMVYLQKENIIDESGMPKERFSAEFPKEGPSILRIQQVVRGDSAAYFCASSPPQGVEKLFFGSGTQLSVL.

The J gene is TRBJ1-2, the V gene TRBV18, with D uncertain. Trimming left V 2 bases short and J 8 bases short, with 15 bases between. In germline, CDR1 is KGHSH, CDR2 LQKENI. The CDR3 runs 14 residues. The CDR3 is CASSPAGRPEGYTF. Here the CDR3 DNA reads TGTGCCAGCTCACCAGCCGGAAGGCCCGAAGGCTACACCTTC.

The chain carries TRBV5-1 and TRBJ1-4; TRBD1 agrees at 7 bases. Germline lookup yields CDR1 SGHRS and CDR2 YFSETQ. The V gene end was trimmed by 7 bases and the J gene end by 4 bases; junction bases not matched to a gene: 10. CDR3 length equals 15 residues. CDR3 in amino acids: CASRYTQGINEKLFF. The CDR3 DNA sequence: TGCGCCAGCCGTTACACACAGGGGATTAATGAAAAACTGTTTTTT. The full variable domain, completed using reference TRBV5-1 and TRBJ1-4, is KAGVTQTPRYLIKTRGQQVTLSCSPISGHRSVSWYQQTPGQGLQFLFEYFSETQRNKGNFPGRFSGRQFSNSRSEMNVSTLELGDSALYLCASRYTQGINEKLFFGSGTQLSVL.

The V gene is TRBV29-1, the J gene TRBJ2-1; unclear D gene. V was clipped by 6 bases and J by 0 bases, with 9 bases between them. This CDR3 has 13 amino acids. The germline V gene encodes CDR1 SQVTM and CDR2 ANQGSEA. The CDR3 loop reads CSVTVSSYNEQFF. The CDR3 DNA sequence: TGCAGCGTGACGGTAAGCTCCTACAATGAGCAGTTCTTC.

The V call is TRBV4-1, the J call TRBJ1-5; 8 bases are shared with TRBD1. Germline lookup yields CDR1 MGHRA and CDR2 YSYEKL. The junction had 7 bases not matched to a gene; V was cut back by 1 base and J by 2 bases. The CDR3 spans 17 residues. CDR3 DNA sequence: TGCGCCAGCAGCCAAGGGCAGGGGGCTAATGGCAATCAGCCCCAGCATTTT. Translated: CASSQGQGANGNQPQHF.

The chain has TRBV30 and TRBJ1-6; D is possibly TRBD1 (5 bases). The CDR3 loop spans 16 amino acids. V was pared by 3 bases and J by 0 bases, with 12 bases between. CDR1 is GTSNPN and CDR2 is SVGIG in the germline V gene (reference sequence). The CDR3 DNA reads TGTGCCTGGAGGGGGACGGGGAGCTCCTATAATTCACCCCTCCACTTT. As protein: CAWRGTGSSYNSPLHF.

V usage is TRBV28 and J usage is TRBJ2-5; 10 bases are a match to TRBD1. Germline-derived CDR1 and CDR2 are MDHEN and SYDVKM. The ends lost 5 bases at V and 7 bases at J; junction bases unmatched: 10. This CDR3 spans 15 amino acids. CDR3 bases: TGTGCCAGCAGTATACCGGGACAGGGGATCGGGACCCAGTACTTC. It translates to CASSIPGQGIGTQYF.

The chain couples TRBV27 to TRBJ2-1; 11 positions agree with TRBD2. The germline V gene has CDR1 MNHEY and CDR2 SMNVEV (reference sequence). The CDR3 covers 16 residues. The V gene end was trimmed by 2 bases and the J gene end by 7 bases; junction bases not matched to a gene: 7. The CDR3 DNA follows: TGTGCCAGCAGTTTACTGACTAGCGGGATTTTTAATGAGCAGTTCTTC. As protein: CASSLLTSGIFNEQFF.

The V call is TRBV29-1, the J call TRBJ1-3; 9 bases line up with TRBD1. CDR1 and CDR2 (germline): SQVTM, ANQGSEA. The CDR3 runs to 14 residues. Trimming at V came to 7 bases and at J to 3 bases, leaving 7 bases not matched to a gene. The CDR3 DNA follows: TGCAGCGCAACGGGACAGGGTGGTGGAAACACCATATATTTT. It encodes CSATGQGGGNTIYF.

This sequence joins TRBV29-1 and TRBJ2-1; D is ambiguous. The CDR3 consists of 11 residues. The germline V and J ends were trimmed by 2 bases and 8 bases, with 7 bases remaining between them. In germline, CDR1 is SQVTM, CDR2 ANQGSEA. The CDR3 sequence is CSVENHDEQFF. As DNA, the CDR3 is TGCAGCGTTGAAAATCATGATGAGCAGTTCTTC.

Concerning this clone itself: Other DNA sequences from this sample encode an identical CDR3 as well. The chain has TRBV7-2 and TRBJ1-3; D remains ambiguous. Germline-derived CDR1 and CDR2 are SGHTA and FQGNSA. Trimming pared 3 bases from V and 3 bases from J, leaving 6 bases between. The CDR3 extends over 13 amino acids. The CDR3 sequence: CASSLTNGNTIYF. The CDR3, as DNA: TGTGCCAGCAGCTTGACAAATGGAAACACCATATATTTT.